The rows below give T cell receptor beta chains drawn from one sample of a study of regulatory T cells in long-lasting Graves disease. MiXCR, run by TCRdb on the multiplex PCR reads, gives a single entry per CDR3 protein. Of some 250,000 distinct CDR3 sequences in the sample, about 17% are singletons; the top ten hold roughly 23%. The sample here was peripheral blood mononuclear cells (PBMCs), taken at new diagnosis, from a patient treated with antithyroid drugs. Receptor source: a female donor with Graves disease. CDR3s include the opening cysteine and the closing phenylalanine or tryptophan. Fields, in order: clone size, D gene, V gene, J gene, CDR3 DNA, CDR3 protein. D genes are given only for firm matches. The size of a clone is reported for some rows only, either as once, few or many, or as a class for expanded clones.

abundance: many
d_gene: -
v_gene: TRBV19
j_gene: TRBJ1-4
CDR3nt: TGTGCCAGTAGTAATGAGCCAGTTGCAACTAATGAAAAACTGTTTTTT
CDR3aa: CASSNEPVATNEKLFF

abundance: many
d_gene: -
v_gene: TRBV13
j_gene: TRBJ2-5
CDR3nt: TGTGCCAGCAGCTTGGGAGACAGTATCGAGACCCAGTACTTC
CDR3aa: CASSLGDSIETQYF

abundance: many
d_gene: -
v_gene: TRBV20-1
j_gene: TRBJ2-4
CDR3nt: TGCAGTGCTAGCTCAGGGGCCAAAAACATTCAGTACTTC
CDR3aa: CSASSGAKNIQYF

abundance: few
d_gene: TRBD1
v_gene: TRBV29-1
j_gene: TRBJ2-1
CDR3nt: TGCAGCTTATCGGCAGGGGGCGCGGGGGAGCAGTTCTTC
CDR3aa: CSLSAGGAGEQFF

abundance: many
d_gene: -
v_gene: TRBV11-2
j_gene: TRBJ1-2
CDR3nt: TGTGCCAGCAGCTTCGGGGGGGGGCTCGGCTACACCTTC
CDR3aa: CASSFGGGLGYTF

abundance: -
d_gene: -
v_gene: TRBV11-2
j_gene: TRBJ2-1
CDR3nt: TGTGCCAGCAGTTTCGGGGCTCTGGCCGACAATGAGCAGTTCTTC
CDR3aa: CASSFGALADNEQFF

abundance: many
d_gene: -
v_gene: TRBV11-2
j_gene: TRBJ1-1
CDR3nt: TGTGCCAGCAGCCGGGGGGTGAACACTGAAGCTTTCTTT
CDR3aa: CASSRGVNTEAFF

abundance: many
d_gene: TRBD1
v_gene: TRBV7-9
j_gene: TRBJ2-5
CDR3nt: TGTGCCAGCAGGAGGGGGCAGCGAGAGACCCAGTACTTC
CDR3aa: CASRRGQRETQYF

abundance: few
d_gene: -
v_gene: TRBV9
j_gene: TRBJ2-3
CDR3nt: TGTGCCAGCCGTGACTTAAGCACAGATACGCAGTATTTT
CDR3aa: CASRDLSTDTQYF

abundance: once
d_gene: TRBD1
v_gene: TRBV28
j_gene: TRBJ1-6
CDR3nt: TGTGCCAGCAGTTTTTACGGGACAGGGGGAAATTCACCCCTCCACTTT
CDR3aa: CASSFYGTGGNSPLHF

abundance: -
d_gene: TRBD2
v_gene: TRBV9
j_gene: TRBJ2-7
CDR3nt: TGTGCCAGCAGCGTAGAGGGGACTAGCGGAACCTCCTACGAGCAGTACTTC
CDR3aa: CASSVEGTSGTSYEQYF

abundance: once
d_gene: TRBD2
v_gene: TRBV9
j_gene: TRBJ2-3
CDR3nt: TGTGCCAGCAACGGTAGCGGGACCAACACAGATACGCAGTATTTT
CDR3aa: CASNGSGTNTDTQYF

abundance: few
d_gene: -
v_gene: TRBV5-1
j_gene: TRBJ2-7
CDR3nt: TGCGCCAGCAGTTCACAACAGGGAAGGGTGTCATCCTACGAGCAGTACTTC
CDR3aa: CASSSQQGRVSSYEQYF

abundance: many
d_gene: -
v_gene: TRBV9
j_gene: TRBJ2-5
CDR3nt: TGTGCCAGCAGCGTAGAGGGAGATAGATGGGAGACCCAGTACTTC
CDR3aa: CASSVEGDRWETQYF

abundance: few
d_gene: -
v_gene: TRBV28
j_gene: TRBJ2-1
CDR3nt: TGTGCCAGCAGCCCCCCGGGCTCGTACAATGAGCAGTTCTTC
CDR3aa: CASSPPGSYNEQFF

abundance: many
d_gene: TRBD2
v_gene: TRBV20-1
j_gene: TRBJ2-1
CDR3nt: TGCAGTGCTGGAGGTATCGGGGGAGGGCCTAATGAGCAGTTCTTC
CDR3aa: CSAGGIGGGPNEQFF

abundance: many
d_gene: TRBD1
v_gene: TRBV18
j_gene: TRBJ1-5
CDR3nt: TGTGCCAGCTCACGGGACAGGGGGGTTCGTCAGCCCCAGCATTTT
CDR3aa: CASSRDRGVRQPQHF

abundance: many
d_gene: -
v_gene: TRBV20-1
j_gene: TRBJ1-1
CDR3nt: TGCAGTGCTCCCCTACCCCTGGGGAAGGCTGAAGCTTTCTTT
CDR3aa: CSAPLPLGKAEAFF

abundance: -
d_gene: TRBD2
v_gene: TRBV4-1
j_gene: TRBJ2-3
CDR3nt: TGCGCCAGCAGCCAAGGTCGCGCGGGAGGAGGAGATACGCAGTATTTT
CDR3aa: CASSQGRAGGGDTQYF

abundance: many
d_gene: TRBD1
v_gene: TRBV6-2/TRBV6-3
j_gene: TRBJ1-1
CDR3nt: TGTGCCACAGGGGGGAGGGTGGATACTGAAGCTTTCTTT
CDR3aa: CATGGRVDTEAFF

abundance: -
d_gene: -
v_gene: TRBV15
j_gene: TRBJ2-7
CDR3nt: TGTGCCACCAGCAGCCTCGGAGATCCCGAGCAGTACTTC
CDR3aa: CATSSLGDPEQYF

abundance: few
d_gene: TRBD1
v_gene: TRBV5-4
j_gene: TRBJ2-7
CDR3nt: TGTGCCAGCAGCGCCGACAGGGGATACGAGCAGTACTTC
CDR3aa: CASSADRGYEQYF

abundance: many
d_gene: TRBD1
v_gene: TRBV12-3/TRBV12-4
j_gene: TRBJ2-5
CDR3nt: TGTGCCAGCAGCCACCCGGGACAGGCGGCCCTCCAAGAGACCCAGTACTTC
CDR3aa: CASSHPGQAALQETQYF

abundance: many
d_gene: TRBD1
v_gene: TRBV19
j_gene: TRBJ1-1
CDR3nt: TGTGCCAGTAGTACAGACAGGGGTGGTACTGAAGCTTTCTTT
CDR3aa: CASSTDRGGTEAFF

abundance: many
d_gene: -
v_gene: TRBV11-2
j_gene: TRBJ2-1
CDR3nt: TGTGCCAGCAGCTTAGACCCCTTTGGGAGTGAGCAGTTCTTC
CDR3aa: CASSLDPFGSEQFF

abundance: -
d_gene: -
v_gene: TRBV4-3
j_gene: TRBJ2-3
CDR3nt: TGCGCCAGCAGCCAGGCCCTGGGACTGAACACAGATACGCAGTATTTT
CDR3aa: CASSQALGLNTDTQYF

abundance: -
d_gene: TRBD1
v_gene: TRBV7-2
j_gene: TRBJ1-2
CDR3nt: TGTGCCAGCAGCTTGGGTCAGGGGGCGCAGGCACATGGCTACACCTTC
CDR3aa: CASSLGQGAQAHGYTF

abundance: many
d_gene: -
v_gene: TRBV11-1
j_gene: TRBJ2-7
CDR3nt: TGTGCCAGCAGCTCTGGACTGTTCTACGAGCAGCACTTC
CDR3aa: CASSSGLFYEQHF

abundance: many
d_gene: -
v_gene: TRBV24-1
j_gene: TRBJ2-3
CDR3nt: TGTGCCACCAGTGACGACCGGGACAGCACAGATACGCAGTATTTT
CDR3aa: CATSDDRDSTDTQYF

abundance: -
d_gene: TRBD2
v_gene: TRBV9
j_gene: TRBJ2-3
CDR3nt: TGTGCCAGCACTAGCGGAACACGCACAGATACGCAGTATTTT
CDR3aa: CASTSGTRTDTQYF

abundance: many
d_gene: -
v_gene: TRBV6-5
j_gene: TRBJ2-3
CDR3nt: TGTGCCAGCAGTTCGCCGAGCACAGATACGCAGTATTTT
CDR3aa: CASSSPSTDTQYF

abundance: many
d_gene: -
v_gene: TRBV20-1
j_gene: TRBJ2-7
CDR3nt: TGCAGTGCTAGAGATCATCGCGGCCGAGGATCCTACGAGCAGTACTTC
CDR3aa: CSARDHRGRGSYEQYF

abundance: many
d_gene: TRBD1
v_gene: TRBV19
j_gene: TRBJ1-2
CDR3nt: TGTGCCAGTACCCCAGGGACAGGGGCCGACTATGGCTACACCTTC
CDR3aa: CASTPGTGADYGYTF

abundance: many
d_gene: TRBD1
v_gene: TRBV11-2
j_gene: TRBJ2-5
CDR3nt: TGTGCCAGCAAGACAGGGATGGAGGAGACCCAGTACTTC
CDR3aa: CASKTGMEETQYF

abundance: many
d_gene: TRBD2
v_gene: TRBV7-6
j_gene: TRBJ2-1
CDR3nt: TGTGCCAGCAGCTCTCACGGGACTAGCGGGACTAATGAGCAGTTCTTC
CDR3aa: CASSSHGTSGTNEQFF

abundance: few
d_gene: -
v_gene: TRBV20-1
j_gene: TRBJ1-5
CDR3nt: TGCAGTGCTAGAGCCCCGGGACATAACCAGCCCCAGCATTTT
CDR3aa: CSARAPGHNQPQHF

abundance: many
d_gene: TRBD2
v_gene: TRBV30
j_gene: TRBJ2-7
CDR3nt: TGTGCCTGGAGACTAGCGGGAGGGAACGAGCAGTACTTC
CDR3aa: CAWRLAGGNEQYF